This T cell receptor (beta chain) was sequenced in a study of Ad26.COV2.S vaccination and SARS-CoV-2 variants. Study context: Intramuscular Ad26.COV2.S at 5x10^10 or 1x10^11 viral particles. Study-level points and caveats: For non-spike TCRs, breadth in vaccine recipients resembled that in placebo recipients.

Indicated treatment: roughly 20 received Ad26.COV2.S at low or high dose, single or two shots; about 5 received placebo; per-sample allocation not given. The study sampled participants on day 63 after the first vaccine or placebo injection. Expressing Wuhan-strain SARS-CoV-2 spike, an Ad26 vector served as the vaccine. Trimming pared 0 bases from V and 7 bases from J, leaving 9 bases between. There are 13 residues in the CDR3. From germline, CDR1 is SGHDN and CDR2 FVKESK. For this clone: Its specificity is unknown.

Method: immunoSEQ multiplex PCR; TCRdb's copy keeps in-frame clones and lacks some. This sample has about 250,000 clones, with about 90% found just once. The chain employs TRBV14 and TRBJ1-1, with D hard to call. The sample here was peripheral blood, taken in a trial of Ad26.COV2.S vaccine versus placebo. The TCR comes from a person aged 18-60 years who received the Ad26.COV2.S COVID-19 vaccine or a placebo. CDR3 region: CASSQDLQYEAFF. CDR3 nucleotide sequence: TGTGCCAGCAGCCAAGATCTTCAGTATGAAGCTTTCTTT.